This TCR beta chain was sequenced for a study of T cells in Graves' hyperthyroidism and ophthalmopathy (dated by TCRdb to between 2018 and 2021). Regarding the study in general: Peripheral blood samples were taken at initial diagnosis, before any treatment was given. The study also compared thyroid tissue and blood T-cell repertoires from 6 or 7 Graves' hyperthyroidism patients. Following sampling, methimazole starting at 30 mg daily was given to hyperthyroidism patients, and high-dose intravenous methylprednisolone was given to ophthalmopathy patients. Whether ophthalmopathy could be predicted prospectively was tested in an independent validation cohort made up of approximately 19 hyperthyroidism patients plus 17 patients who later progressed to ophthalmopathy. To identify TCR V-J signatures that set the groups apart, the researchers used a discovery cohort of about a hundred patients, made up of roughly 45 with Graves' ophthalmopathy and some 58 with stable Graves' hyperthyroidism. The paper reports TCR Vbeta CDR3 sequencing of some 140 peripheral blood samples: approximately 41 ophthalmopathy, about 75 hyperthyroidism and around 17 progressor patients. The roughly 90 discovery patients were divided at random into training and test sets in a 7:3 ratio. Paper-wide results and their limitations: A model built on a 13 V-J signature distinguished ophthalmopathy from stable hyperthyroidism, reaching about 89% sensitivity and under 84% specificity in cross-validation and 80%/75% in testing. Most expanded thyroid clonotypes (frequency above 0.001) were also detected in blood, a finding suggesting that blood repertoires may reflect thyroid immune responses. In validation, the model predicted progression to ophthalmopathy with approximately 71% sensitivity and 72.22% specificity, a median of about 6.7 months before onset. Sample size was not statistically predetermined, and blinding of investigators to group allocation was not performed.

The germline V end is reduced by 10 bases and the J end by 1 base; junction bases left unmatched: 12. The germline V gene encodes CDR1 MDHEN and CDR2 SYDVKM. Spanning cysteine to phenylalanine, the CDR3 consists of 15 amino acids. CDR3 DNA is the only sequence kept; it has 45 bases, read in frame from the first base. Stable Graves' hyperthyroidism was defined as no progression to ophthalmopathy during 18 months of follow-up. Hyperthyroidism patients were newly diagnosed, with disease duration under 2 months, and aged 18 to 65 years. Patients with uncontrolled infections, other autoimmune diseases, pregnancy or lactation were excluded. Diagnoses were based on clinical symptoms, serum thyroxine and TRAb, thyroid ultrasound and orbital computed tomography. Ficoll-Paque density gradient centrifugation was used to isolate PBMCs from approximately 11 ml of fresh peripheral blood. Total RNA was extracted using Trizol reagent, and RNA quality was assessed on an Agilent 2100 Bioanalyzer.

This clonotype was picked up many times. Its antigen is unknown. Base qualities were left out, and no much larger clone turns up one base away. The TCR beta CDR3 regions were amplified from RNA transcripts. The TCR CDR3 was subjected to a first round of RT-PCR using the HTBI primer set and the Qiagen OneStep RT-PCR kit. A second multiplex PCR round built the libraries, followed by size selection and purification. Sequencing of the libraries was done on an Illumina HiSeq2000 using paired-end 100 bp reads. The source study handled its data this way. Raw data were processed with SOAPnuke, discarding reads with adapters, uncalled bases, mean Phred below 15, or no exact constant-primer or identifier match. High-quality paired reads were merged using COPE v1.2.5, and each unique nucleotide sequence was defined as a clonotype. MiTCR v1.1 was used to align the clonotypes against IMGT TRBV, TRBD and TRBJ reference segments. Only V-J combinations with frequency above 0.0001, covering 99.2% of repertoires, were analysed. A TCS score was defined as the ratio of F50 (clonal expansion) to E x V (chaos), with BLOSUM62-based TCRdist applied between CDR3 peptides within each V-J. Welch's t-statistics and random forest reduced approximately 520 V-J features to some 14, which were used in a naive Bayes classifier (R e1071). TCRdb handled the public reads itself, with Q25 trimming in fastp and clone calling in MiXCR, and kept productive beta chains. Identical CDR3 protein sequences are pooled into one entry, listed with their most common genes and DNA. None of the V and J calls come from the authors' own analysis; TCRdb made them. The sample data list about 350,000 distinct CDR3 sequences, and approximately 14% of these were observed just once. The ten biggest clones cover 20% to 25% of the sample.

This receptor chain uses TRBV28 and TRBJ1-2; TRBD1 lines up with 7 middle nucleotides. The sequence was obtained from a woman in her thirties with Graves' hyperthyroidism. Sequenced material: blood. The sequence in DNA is TGTGCCACCACCTGGGACAGACGAAATAACTATGGCTACACCTTC. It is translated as CATTWDRRNNYGYTF.